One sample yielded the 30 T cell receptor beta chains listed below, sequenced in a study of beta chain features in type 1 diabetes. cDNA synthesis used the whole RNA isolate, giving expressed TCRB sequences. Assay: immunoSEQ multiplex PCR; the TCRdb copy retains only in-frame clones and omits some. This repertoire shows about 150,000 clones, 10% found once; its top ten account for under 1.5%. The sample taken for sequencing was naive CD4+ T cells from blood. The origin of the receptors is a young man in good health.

The CDR3 loop reads CASSLPNIPNYGYTF. In DNA, the CDR3 is TGTGCCAGCAGCTTACCGAACATTCCTAACTATGGCTACACCTTC. The V and J genes are TRBV7-9 and TRBJ1-2; no clear D. Trimming took off 2 bases at V and 0 bases at J, with 10 bases between the two ends. CDR1 and CDR2 (germline): SEHNR, FQNEAQ (reference sequence). This CDR3 has 15 residues.

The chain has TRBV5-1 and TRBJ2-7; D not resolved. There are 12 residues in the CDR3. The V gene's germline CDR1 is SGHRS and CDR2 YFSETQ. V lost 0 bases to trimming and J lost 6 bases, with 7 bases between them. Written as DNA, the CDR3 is TGCGCCAGCAGCTTGGCCCCCGGCGAGCAGTACTTC. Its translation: CASSLAPGEQYF.

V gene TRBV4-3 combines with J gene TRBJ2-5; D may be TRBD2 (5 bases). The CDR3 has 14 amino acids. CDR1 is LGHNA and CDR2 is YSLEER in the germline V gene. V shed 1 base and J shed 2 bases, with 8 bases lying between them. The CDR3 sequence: CASSQVSGQETQYF. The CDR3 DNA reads TGCGCCAGCAGCCAAGTCAGCGGACAAGAGACCCAGTACTTC.

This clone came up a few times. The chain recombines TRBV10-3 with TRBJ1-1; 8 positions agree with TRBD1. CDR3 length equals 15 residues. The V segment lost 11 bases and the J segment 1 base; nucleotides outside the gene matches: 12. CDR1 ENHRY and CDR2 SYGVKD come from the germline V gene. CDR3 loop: CASNYRTGQNTEAFF. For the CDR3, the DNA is TGTGCCTCTAACTACCGGACAGGGCAGAACACTGAAGCTTTCTTT.

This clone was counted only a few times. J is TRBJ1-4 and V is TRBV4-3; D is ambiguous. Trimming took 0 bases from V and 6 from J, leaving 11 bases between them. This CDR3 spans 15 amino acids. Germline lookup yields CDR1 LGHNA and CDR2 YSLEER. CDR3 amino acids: CASSQDGLNYEKLFF. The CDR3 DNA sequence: TGCGCCAGCAGCCAAGATGGGCTCAATTATGAAAAACTGTTTTTT.

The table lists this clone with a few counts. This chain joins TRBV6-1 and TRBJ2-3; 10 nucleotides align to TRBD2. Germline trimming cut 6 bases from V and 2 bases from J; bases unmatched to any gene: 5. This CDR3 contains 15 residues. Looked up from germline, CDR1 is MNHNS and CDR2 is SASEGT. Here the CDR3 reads CASRALAGHTDTQYF. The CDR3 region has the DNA TGTGCCAGCAGAGCACTAGCGGGGCACACAGATACGCAGTATTTT.

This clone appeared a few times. The CDR3 loop is CASSPGTLRASYEQYF. DNA of the CDR3: TGTGCCAGCAGCCCCGGGACATTAAGGGCCTCCTACGAGCAGTACTTC. The V gene is TRBV5-4, the J gene TRBJ2-5; D possibly corresponds to TRBD1 (6 bases). The J call may be mistaken, given a closer DNA end match to TRBJ2-7. The CDR3 contains 16 residues. CDR1 is SGHNT, CDR2 YYREEE, per germline (reference sequence).

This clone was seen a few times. The CDR3 DNA follows: TGTGCCAGCAGCGTAGAAGGGGCGGGGGGGACTGAAGCTTTCTTT. Residues: CASSVEGAGGTEAFF. The chain joins TRBV9 to TRBJ1-1, with D possibly TRBD1 on 5 matching bases. The CDR3 extends over 15 amino acids. Trimming removed 0 bases at V and 5 bases at J, with 14 bases between. The germline CDR1 and CDR2 sequences are SGDLS and YYNGEE.

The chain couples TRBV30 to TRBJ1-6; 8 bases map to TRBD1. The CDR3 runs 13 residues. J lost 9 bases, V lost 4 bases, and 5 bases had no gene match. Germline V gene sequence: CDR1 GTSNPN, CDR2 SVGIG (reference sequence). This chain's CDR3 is CAWTDRGRSPLHF. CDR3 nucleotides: TGTGCCTGGACCGACAGGGGACGTTCACCCCTCCACTTT.

The CDR3 region is CASSQEGVAAKETQYF. CDR3 in DNA: TGTGCCAGCAGCCAAGAGGGGGTAGCGGCAAAAGAGACCCAGTACTTC. J is TRBJ2-5 and V is TRBV14; tentatively, D is TRBD2 (6 bases). V was cut by 0 bases and J by 3 bases, with 14 bases left in between. Germline V lookup: CDR1 SGHDN, CDR2 FVKESK. The CDR3 covers 16 residues.

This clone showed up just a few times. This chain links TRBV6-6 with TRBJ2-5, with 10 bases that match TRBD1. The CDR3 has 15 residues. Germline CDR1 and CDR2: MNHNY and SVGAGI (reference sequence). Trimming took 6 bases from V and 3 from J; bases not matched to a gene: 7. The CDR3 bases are TGTGCCAGCAGAAGAACCGGGACAGGGGAAGAGACCCAGTACTTC. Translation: CASRRTGTGEETQYF.

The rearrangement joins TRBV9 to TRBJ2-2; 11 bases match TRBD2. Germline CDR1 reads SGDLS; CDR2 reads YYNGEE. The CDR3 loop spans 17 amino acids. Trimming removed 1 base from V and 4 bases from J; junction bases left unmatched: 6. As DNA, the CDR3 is TGTGCCAGCAGCGTAATTAGCGGGGGGGTCGGCACCGGGGAGCTGTTTTTT. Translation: CASSVISGGVGTGELFF.

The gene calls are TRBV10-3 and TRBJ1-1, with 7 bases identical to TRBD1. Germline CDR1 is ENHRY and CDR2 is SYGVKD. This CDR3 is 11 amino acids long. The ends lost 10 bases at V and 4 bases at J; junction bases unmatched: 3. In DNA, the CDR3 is TGTGCCACGACAGGGATCACTGAAGCTTTCTTT. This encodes CATTGITEAFF.

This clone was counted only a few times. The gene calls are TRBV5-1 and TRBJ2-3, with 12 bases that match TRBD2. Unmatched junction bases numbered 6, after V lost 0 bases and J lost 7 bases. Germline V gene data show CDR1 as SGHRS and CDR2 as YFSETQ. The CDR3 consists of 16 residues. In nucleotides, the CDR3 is TGCGCCAGCAGCTTGGAAGCTAGCGGGGGGGCGAATACGCAGTATTTT. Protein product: CASSLEASGGANTQYF. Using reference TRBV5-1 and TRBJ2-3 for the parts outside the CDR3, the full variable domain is KAGVTQTPRYLIKTRGQQVTLSCSPISGHRSVSWYQQTPGQGLQFLFEYFSETQRNKGNFPGRFSGRQFSNSRSEMNVSTLELGDSALYLCASSLEASGGANTQYFGPGTRLTVL.

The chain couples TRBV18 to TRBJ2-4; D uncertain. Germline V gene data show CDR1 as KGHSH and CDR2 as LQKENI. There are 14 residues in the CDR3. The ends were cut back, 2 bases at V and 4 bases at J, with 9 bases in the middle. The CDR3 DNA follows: TGTGCCAGCTCACCATCACAGACAAAAAACATTCAGTACTTC. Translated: CASSPSQTKNIQYF.

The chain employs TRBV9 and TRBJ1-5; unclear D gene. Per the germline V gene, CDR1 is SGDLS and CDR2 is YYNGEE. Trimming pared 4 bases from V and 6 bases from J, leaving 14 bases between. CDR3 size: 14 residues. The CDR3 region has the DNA TGTGCCAGCAGCCCGAGAATGGAGGGTCAGCCCCAGCATTTT. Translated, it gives CASSPRMEGQPQHF.

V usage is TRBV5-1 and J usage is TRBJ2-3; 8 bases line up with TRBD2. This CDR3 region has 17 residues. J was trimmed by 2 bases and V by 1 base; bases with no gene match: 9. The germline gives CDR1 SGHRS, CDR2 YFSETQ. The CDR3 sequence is CASSLPLGTSTTDTQYF. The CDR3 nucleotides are TGCGCCAGCAGCTTGCCCCTCGGGACTAGTACCACAGATACGCAGTATTTT.

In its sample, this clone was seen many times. The CDR3 spells CASSRTGERQPQHF. CDR3 nucleotide sequence: TGTGCCAGCAGCCGCACAGGGGAACGTCAGCCCCAGCATTTT. V gene TRBV7-9 combines with J gene TRBJ1-5; 7 nucleotides agree with TRBD1. CDR1 and CDR2 (germline): SEHNR, FQNEAQ (reference sequence). Trimming removed 5 bases from V and 6 bases from J; junction bases left unmatched: 7. This CDR3 is 14 amino acids long.

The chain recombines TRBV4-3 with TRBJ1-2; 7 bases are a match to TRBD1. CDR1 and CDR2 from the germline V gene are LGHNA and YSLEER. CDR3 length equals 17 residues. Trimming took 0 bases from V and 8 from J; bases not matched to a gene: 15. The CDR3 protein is CASSQDPDRATPEGYTF. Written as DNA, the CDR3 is TGCGCCAGCAGCCAAGATCCCGACAGGGCTACCCCAGAGGGCTACACCTTC.

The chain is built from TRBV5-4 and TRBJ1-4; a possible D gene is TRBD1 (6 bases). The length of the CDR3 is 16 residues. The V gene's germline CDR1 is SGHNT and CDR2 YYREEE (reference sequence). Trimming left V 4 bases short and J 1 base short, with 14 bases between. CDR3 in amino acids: CASSPFLDRTNEKLFF. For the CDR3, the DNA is TGTGCCAGCAGCCCATTTTTGGACAGAACTAATGAAAAACTGTTTTTT.

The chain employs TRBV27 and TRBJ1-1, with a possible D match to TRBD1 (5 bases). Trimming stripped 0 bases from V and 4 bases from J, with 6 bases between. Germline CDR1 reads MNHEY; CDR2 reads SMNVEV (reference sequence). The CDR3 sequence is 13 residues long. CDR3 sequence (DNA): TGTGCCAGCAGTTTATCGCAGGGCACTGAAGCTTTCTTT. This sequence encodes CASSLSQGTEAFF.

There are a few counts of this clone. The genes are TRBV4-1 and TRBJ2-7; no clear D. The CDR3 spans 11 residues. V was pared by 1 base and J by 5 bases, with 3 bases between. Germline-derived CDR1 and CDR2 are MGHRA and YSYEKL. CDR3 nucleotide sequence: TGCGCCAGCAGCCAAGTCAACGAGCAGTACTTC. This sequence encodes CASSQVNEQYF.

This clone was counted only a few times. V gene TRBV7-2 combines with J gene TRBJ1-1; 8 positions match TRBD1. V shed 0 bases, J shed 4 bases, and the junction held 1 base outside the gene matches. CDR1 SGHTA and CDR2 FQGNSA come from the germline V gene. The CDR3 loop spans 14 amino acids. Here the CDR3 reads CASSLAQGATEAFF. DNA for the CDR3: TGTGCCAGCAGCTTAGCTCAGGGGGCCACTGAAGCTTTCTTT. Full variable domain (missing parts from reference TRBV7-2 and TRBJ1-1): GAGVSQSPSNKVTEKGKDVELRCDPISGHTALYWYRQSLGQGLEFLIYFQGNSAPDKSGLPSDRFSAERTGGSVSTLTIQRTQQEDSAVYLCASSLAQGATEAFFGQGTRLTVV.

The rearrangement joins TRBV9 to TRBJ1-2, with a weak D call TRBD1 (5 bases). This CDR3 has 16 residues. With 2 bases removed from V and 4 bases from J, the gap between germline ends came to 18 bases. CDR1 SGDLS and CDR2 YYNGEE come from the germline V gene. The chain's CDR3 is CASSVTNQGRAYGYTF. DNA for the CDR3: TGTGCCAGCAGCGTCACCAATCAGGGTCGGGCCTATGGCTACACCTTC.

The CDR3 DNA sequence: TGTGCCAGCAGTTTATCAGTAGCGGGGGGCTACAATGAGCAGTTCTTC. Translation: CASSLSVAGGYNEQFF. This chain connects TRBV27 to TRBJ2-1; 10 nucleotides match TRBD2. The trim removed 0 bases at V and 3 bases at J, leaving 2 bases unmatched. Per the germline V gene, CDR1 is MNHEY and CDR2 is SMNVEV (reference sequence). The CDR3 is made up of 16 amino acids.

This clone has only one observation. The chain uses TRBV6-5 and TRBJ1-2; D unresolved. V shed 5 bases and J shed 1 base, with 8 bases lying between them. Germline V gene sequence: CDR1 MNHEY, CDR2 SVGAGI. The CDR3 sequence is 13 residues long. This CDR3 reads CASSQTVNYGYTF. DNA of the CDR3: TGTGCCAGCAGTCAAACAGTTAACTATGGCTACACCTTC.

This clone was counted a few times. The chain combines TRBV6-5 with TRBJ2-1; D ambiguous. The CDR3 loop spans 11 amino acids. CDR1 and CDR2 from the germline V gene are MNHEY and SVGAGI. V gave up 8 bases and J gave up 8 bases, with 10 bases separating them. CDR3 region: CASFERDEQFF. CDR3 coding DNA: TGTGCCAGCTTTGAACGGGATGAGCAGTTCTTC.

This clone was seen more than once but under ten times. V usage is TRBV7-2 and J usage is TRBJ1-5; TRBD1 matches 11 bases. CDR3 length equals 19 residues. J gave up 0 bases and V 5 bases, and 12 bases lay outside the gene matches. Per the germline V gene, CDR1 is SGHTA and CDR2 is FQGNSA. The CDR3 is CASSQTPGQGVYSNQPQHF. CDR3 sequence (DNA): TGTGCCAGCAGCCAGACCCCGGGACAGGGGGTCTATAGCAATCAGCCCCAGCATTTT.

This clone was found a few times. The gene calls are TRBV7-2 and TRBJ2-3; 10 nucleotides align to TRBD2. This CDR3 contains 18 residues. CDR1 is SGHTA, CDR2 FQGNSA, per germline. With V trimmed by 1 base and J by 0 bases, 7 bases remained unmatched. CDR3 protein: CASSLEASGGPSTDTQYF. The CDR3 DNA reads TGTGCCAGCAGCTTAGAAGCTAGCGGGGGCCCTAGCACAGATACGCAGTATTTT.

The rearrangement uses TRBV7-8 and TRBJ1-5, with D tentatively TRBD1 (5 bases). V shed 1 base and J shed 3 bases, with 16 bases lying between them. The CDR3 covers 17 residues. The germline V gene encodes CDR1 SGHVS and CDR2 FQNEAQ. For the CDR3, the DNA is TGTGCCAGCAGCTTAGGGGACCGGGGGGGGTACAATCAGCCCCAGCATTTT. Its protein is CASSLGDRGGYNQPQHF.